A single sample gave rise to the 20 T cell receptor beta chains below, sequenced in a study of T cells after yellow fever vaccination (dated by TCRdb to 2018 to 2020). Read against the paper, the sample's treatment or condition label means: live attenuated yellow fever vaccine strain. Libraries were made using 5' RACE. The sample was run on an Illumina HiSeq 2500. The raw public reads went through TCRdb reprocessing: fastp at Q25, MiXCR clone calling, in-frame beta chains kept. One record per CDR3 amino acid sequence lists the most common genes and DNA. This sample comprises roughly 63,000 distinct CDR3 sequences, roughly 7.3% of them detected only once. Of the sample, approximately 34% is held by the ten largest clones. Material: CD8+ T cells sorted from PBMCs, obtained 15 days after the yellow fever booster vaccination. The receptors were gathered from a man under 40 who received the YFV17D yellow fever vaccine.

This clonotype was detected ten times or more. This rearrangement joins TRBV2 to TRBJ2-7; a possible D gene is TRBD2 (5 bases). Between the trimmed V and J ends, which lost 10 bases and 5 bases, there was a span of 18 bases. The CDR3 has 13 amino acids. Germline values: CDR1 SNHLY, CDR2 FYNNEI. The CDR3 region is CATQDPGSHEQYF. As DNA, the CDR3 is TGTGCCACCCAGGATCCGGGGTCCCACGAGCAGTACTTC.

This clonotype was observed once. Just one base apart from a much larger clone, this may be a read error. DNA of the CDR3: TGTGCCCGCAGCCAAGATTCCGGACCATCCATTTACGAGCAGTACTTC. Translation gives CARSQDSGPSIYEQYF. The V and J genes are TRBV3-1 and TRBJ2-7; no clear D. Germline V lookup: CDR1 LGHDT, CDR2 YNNKEL (reference sequence). The CDR3 extends over 16 amino acids.

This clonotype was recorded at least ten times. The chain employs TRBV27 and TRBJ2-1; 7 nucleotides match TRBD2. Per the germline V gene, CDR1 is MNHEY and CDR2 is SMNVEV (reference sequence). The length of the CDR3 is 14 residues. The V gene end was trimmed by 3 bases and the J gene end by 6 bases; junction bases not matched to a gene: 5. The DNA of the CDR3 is TGTGCCAGCAGTTTTGGCGGGAGAGGCAATGAGCAGTTCTTC. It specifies CASSFGGRGNEQFF.

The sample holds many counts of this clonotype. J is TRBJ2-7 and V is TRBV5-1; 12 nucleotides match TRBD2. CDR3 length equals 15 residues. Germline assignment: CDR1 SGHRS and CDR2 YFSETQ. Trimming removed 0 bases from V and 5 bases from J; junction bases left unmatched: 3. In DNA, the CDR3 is TGCGCCAGCAGCTTGGGACTAGCGGGAGCGAACGAGCAGTACTTC. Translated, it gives CASSLGLAGANEQYF.

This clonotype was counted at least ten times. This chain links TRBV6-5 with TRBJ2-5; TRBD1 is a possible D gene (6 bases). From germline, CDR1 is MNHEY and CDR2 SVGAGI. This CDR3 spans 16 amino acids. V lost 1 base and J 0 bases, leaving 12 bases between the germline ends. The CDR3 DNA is TGTGCCAGCAGTTACTTTTGGCAGGGGAACCAAGAGACCCAGTACTTC. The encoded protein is CASSYFWQGNQETQYF.

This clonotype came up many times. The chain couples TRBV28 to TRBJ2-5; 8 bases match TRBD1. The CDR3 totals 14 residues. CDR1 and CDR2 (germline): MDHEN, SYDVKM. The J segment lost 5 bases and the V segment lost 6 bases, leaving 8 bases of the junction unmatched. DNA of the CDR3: TGTGCCAGCAGGCAAGCAGGGGGCAGGGAGACCCAGTACTTC. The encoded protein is CASRQAGGRETQYF.

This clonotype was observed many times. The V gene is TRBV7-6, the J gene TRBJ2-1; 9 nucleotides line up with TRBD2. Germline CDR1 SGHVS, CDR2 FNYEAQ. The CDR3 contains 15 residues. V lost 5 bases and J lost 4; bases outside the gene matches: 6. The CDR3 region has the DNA TGTGCCAGCAGCCCCCCAAGCGGGAGGTACAATGAGCAGTTCTTC. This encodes CASSPPSGRYNEQFF.

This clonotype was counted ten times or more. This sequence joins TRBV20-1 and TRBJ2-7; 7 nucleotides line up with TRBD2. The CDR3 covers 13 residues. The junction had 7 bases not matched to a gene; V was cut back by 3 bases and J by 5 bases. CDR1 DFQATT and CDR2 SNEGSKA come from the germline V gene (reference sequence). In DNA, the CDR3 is TGCAGTGCTAGGGAGGGGACTACTAACGAGCAGTACTTC. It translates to CSAREGTTNEQYF.

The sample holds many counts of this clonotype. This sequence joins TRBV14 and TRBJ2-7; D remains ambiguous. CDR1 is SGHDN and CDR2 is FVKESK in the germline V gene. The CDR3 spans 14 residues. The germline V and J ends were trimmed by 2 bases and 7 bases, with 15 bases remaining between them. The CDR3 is CASSQSLYLREQYF. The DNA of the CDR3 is TGTGCCAGCAGCCAATCTCTGTATCTGCGAGAGCAGTACTTC.

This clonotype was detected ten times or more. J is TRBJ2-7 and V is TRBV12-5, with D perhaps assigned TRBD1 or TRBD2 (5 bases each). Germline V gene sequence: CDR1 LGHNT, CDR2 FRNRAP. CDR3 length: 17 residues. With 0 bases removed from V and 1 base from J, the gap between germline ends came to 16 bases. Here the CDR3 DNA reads TGTGCTAGTGGTTTGGTAGTCTCAAGGGACGGGTCCTACGAGCAGTACTTC. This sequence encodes CASGLVVSRDGSYEQYF. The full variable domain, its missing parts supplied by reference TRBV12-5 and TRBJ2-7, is DARVTQTPRHKVTEMGQEVTMRCQPILGHNTVFWYRQTMMQGLELLAYFRNRAPLDDSGMPKDRFSAEMPDATLATLKIQPSEPRDSAVYFCASGLVVSRDGSYEQYFGPGTRLTVT.

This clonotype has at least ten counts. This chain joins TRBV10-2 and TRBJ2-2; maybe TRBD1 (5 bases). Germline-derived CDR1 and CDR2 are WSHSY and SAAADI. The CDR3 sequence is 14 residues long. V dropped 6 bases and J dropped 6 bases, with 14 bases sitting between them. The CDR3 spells CASSWQGEAGELFF. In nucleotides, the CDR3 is TGCGCCAGCAGCTGGCAGGGTGAGGCCGGGGAGCTGTTTTTT.

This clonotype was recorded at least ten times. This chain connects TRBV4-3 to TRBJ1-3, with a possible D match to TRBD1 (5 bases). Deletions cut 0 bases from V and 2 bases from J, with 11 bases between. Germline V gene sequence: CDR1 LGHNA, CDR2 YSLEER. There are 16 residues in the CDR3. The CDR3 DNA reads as TGCGCCAGCAGCCAAGATACCTTAGGGGCTGGAAACACCATATATTTT. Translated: CASSQDTLGAGNTIYF.

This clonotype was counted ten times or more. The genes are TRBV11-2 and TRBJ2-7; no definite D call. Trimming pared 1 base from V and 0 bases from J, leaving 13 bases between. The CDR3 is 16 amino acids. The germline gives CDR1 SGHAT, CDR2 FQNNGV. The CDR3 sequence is CASSLGPQLSSYEQYF. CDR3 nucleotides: TGTGCCAGCAGCTTAGGGCCGCAGCTCTCCTCCTACGAGCAGTACTTC.

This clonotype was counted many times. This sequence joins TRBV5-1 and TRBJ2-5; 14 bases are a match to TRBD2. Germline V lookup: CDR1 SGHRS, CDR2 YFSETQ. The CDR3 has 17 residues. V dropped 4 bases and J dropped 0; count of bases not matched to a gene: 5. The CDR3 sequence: CASSTGLAGADQETQYF. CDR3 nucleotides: TGCGCCAGCAGCACGGGACTAGCGGGAGCGGACCAAGAGACCCAGTACTTC.

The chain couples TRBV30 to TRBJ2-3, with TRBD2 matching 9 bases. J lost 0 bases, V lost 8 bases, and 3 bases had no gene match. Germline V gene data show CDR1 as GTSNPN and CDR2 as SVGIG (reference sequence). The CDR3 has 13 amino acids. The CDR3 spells CASLAGSTDTQYF. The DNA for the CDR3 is TGTGCCAGCCTAGCGGGGAGCACAGATACGCAGTATTTT. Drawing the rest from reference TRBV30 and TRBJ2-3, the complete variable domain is SQTIHQWPATLVQPVGSPLSLECTVEGTSNPNLYWYRQAAGRGLQLLFYSVGIGQISSEVPQNLSASRPQDRQFILSSKKLLLSDSGFYLCASLAGSTDTQYFGPGTRLTVL.

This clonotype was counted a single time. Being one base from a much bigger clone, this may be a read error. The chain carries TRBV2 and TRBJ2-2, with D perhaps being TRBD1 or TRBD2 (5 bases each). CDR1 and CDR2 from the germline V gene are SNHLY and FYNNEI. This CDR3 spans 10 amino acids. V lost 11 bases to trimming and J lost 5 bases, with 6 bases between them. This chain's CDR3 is CAEGTGELFF. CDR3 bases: TGTGCCGAGGGGACCGGGGAGCTGTTTTTT.

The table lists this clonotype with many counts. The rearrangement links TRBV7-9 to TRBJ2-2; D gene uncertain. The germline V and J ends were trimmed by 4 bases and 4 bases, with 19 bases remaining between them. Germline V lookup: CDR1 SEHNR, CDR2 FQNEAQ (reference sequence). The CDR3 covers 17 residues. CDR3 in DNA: TGTGCCAGCAGCTCTGAGACAACTTCTGTGTTCACCGGGGAGCTGTTTTTT. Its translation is CASSSETTSVFTGELFF.

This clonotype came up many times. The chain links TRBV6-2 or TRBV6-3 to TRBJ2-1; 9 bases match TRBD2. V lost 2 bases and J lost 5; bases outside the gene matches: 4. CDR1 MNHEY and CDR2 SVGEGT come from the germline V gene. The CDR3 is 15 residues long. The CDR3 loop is CASSYGLAGNNEQFF. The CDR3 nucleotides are TGTGCCAGCAGTTACGGCCTAGCGGGGAACAATGAGCAGTTCTTC.

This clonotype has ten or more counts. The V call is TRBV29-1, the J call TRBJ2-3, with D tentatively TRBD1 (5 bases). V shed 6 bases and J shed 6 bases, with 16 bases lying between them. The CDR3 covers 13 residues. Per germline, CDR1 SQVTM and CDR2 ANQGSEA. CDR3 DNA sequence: TGCAGCGTGCAAATCGAAGCAGGGGATACGCAGTATTTT. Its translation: CSVQIEAGDTQYF.

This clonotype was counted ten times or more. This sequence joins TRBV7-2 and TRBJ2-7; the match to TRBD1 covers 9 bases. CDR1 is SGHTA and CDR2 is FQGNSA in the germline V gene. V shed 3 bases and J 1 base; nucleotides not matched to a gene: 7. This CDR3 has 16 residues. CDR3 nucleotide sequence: TGTGCCAGCAGCTTGATAGGACAGGGGTTGTCCTACGAGCAGTACTTC. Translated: CASSLIGQGLSYEQYF.